This is a list of T cell receptor beta chains from one sample in a study of shared clonotypes between healthy human individuals. The data were produced by immunoSEQ multiplex PCR, yet TCRdb's version contains in-frame clones alone and is incomplete. The repertoire holds 660,000 or so clones, with approximately 96% as singletons. Sequencing input: naive CD8+ T cells sorted from blood. All receptors come from a young woman in good health. CDR3s include the opening cysteine and the closing phenylalanine or tryptophan. A D gene is named only where the DNA matches it firmly. Where a row states a size, it is once, few, many or the class of an expanded clone; other rows omit it.

>TRBD1|TRBV7-9|once|TRBJ2-4
TGTGCCAGCAGCCCTTCCGGGACAGGGAACATTCAGTACTTC
CASSPSGTGNIQYF
>TRBD1|TRBV27|.|TRBJ1-1
TGTGCCAGCAGTTCCAGACAGGGGACGGGCACTGAAGCTTTCTTT
CASSSRQGTGTEAFF
>.|TRBV18|.|TRBJ1-1
TGTGCCAGCTCACGGATGAACACTGAAGCTTTCTTT
CASSRMNTEAFF
>.|TRBV5-8|.|TRBJ2-5
TGTGCCAGCACCGCTCCGGACCAAATTAGGGAGACCCAGTACTTC
CASTAPDQIRETQYF
>.|TRBV28|.|TRBJ1-1
TGTGCCAGCAGTTTTAACAGGAACATGAACACTGAAGCTTTCTTT
CASSFNRNMNTEAFF
>.|TRBV19|.|TRBJ1-5
TGTGCCAGCCTGGACGGGGATAGCAATCAGCCCCAGCATTTT
CASLDGDSNQPQHF
>.|TRBV28|.|TRBJ1-5
TGTGCCAGCTGGGGGGGGCAGGGTCAGCCCCAGCATTTT
CASWGGQGQPQHF
>.|TRBV5-4|.|TRBJ1-1
TGTGCCAGCGGGTGGGGGAATACTGAAGCTTTCTTT
CASGWGNTEAFF
>.|TRBV27|.|TRBJ1-2
TGTGCCAGCAGGATACAGGGATCTAACTATGGCTACACCTTC
CASRIQGSNYGYTF
>TRBD1|TRBV5-6|.|TRBJ2-7
TGTGCCAGCAGCTTGCAGGGGGCCTACGAGCAGTACTTC
CASSLQGAYEQYF
>.|TRBV6-5|.|TRBJ2-2
TGTGCCAGCAGTTACACACAGGAGAACACCGGGGAGCTGTTTTTT
CASSYTQENTGELFF
>.|TRBV27|.|TRBJ1-1
TGTGCCAGCAGCCGACCGGGAGGCACTGAAGCTTTCTTT
CASSRPGGTEAFF
>.|TRBV11-2|.|TRBJ1-3
TGTGCCAGCAGCTTCCTAAACTCTGGAAACACCATATATTTT
CASSFLNSGNTIYF
>TRBD1|TRBV27|.|TRBJ2-2
TGTGCCAGTAGTACGGGACAGTACACCGGGGAGCTGTTTTTT
CASSTGQYTGELFF
>TRBD2|TRBV29-1|.|TRBJ2-2
TGCAGCGTGGTCGGGGGGACGAACACCGGGGAGCTGTTTTTT
CSVVGGTNTGELFF
>TRBD2|TRBV29-1|.|TRBJ2-1
TGCAGCGGGGGAGTAGCGGGAGGGAATGAGCAGTTCTTC
CSGGVAGGNEQFF
>TRBD1|TRBV5-4|.|TRBJ2-3
TGTGCCAGCAGCGCCGGGACAGGGAGGACAGATACGCAGTATTTT
CASSAGTGRTDTQYF
>.|TRBV28|.|TRBJ1-2
TGTGCCAGCAGTTTCCACGCAGGCTACACCTTC
CASSFHAGYTF
>.|TRBV12-5|.|TRBJ2-1
TGTGCTAGTGGTTTCTCCACGAACAATGAGCAGTTCTTC
CASGFSTNNEQFF